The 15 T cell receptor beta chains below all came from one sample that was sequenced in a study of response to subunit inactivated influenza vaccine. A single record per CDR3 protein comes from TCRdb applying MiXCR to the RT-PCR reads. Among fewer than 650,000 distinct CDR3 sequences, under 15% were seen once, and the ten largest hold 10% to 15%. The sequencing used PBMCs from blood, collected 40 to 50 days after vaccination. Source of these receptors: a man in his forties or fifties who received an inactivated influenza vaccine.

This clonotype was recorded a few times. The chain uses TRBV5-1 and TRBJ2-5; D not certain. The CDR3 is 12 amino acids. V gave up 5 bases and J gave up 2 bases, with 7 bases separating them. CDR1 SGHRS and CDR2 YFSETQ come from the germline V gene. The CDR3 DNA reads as TGCGCCAGCAGACTGACGCAAGAGACCCAGTACTTC. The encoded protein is CASRLTQETQYF.

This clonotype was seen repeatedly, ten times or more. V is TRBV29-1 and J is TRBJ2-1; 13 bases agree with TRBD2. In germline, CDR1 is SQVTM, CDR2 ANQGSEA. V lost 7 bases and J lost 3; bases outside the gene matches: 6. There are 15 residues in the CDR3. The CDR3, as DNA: TGCAGCGGGACCCGGACTAGCGGGAGCTACAATGAGCAGTTCTTC. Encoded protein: CSGTRTSGSYNEQFF.

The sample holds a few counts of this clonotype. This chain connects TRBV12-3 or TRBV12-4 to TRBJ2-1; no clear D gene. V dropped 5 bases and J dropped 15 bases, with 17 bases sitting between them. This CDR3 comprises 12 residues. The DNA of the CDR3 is TGTGCCAGCAGTACCCGGAAAAAAAGGCGGTTCTTC. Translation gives CASSTRKKRRFF.

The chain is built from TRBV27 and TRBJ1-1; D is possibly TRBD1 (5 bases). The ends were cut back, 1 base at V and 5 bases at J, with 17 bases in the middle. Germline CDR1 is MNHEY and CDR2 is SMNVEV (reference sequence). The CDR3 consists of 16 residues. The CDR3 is CASSLWDPGWGTEAFF. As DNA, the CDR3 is TGTGCCAGCAGTTTATGGGACCCGGGATGGGGGACTGAAGCTTTCTTT.

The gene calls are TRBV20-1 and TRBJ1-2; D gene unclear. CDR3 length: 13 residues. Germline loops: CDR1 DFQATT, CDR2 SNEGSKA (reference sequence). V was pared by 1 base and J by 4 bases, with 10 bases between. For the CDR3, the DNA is TGCAGTGCTAGAGCGGCAGTCACCTATGGCTACACCTTC. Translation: CSARAAVTYGYTF.

The CDR3: CSANPTGGEKLFF. The DNA of the CDR3 is TGCAGTGCTAACCCGACAGGTGGGGAAAAACTGTTTTTT. The chain employs TRBV20-1 and TRBJ1-4; weak D call: TRBD1 (6 bases). The CDR3 loop spans 13 amino acids. V was clipped by 4 bases and J by 8 bases, with 14 bases between them. Germline CDR1 is DFQATT and CDR2 is SNEGSKA (reference sequence).

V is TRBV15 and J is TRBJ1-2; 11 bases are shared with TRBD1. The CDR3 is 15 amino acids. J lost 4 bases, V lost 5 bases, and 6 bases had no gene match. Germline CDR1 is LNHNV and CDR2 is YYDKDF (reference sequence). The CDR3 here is CATSLGQGGGYGYTF. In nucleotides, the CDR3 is TGTGCCACCAGCTTGGGACAGGGGGGAGGCTATGGCTACACCTTC.

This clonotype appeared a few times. The CDR3 sequence: CASSLTGGKNQPQHF. CDR3 DNA sequence: TGCGCCAGCAGCTTGACAGGGGGCAAGAATCAGCCCCAGCATTTT. The rearrangement links TRBV5-1 to TRBJ1-5, with 9 bases lining up with TRBD1. Germline CDR1 SGHRS, CDR2 YFSETQ. Trimming cost V 1 base and J 4 bases; bases outside gene matches: 3. The CDR3 consists of 15 residues.

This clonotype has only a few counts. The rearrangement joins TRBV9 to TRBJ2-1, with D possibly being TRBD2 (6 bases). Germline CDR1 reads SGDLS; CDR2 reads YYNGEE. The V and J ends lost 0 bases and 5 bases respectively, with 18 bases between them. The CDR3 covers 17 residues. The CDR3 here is CASSVAQGGFLNNEQFF. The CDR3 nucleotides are TGTGCCAGCAGCGTAGCGCAGGGAGGCTTTCTGAACAATGAGCAGTTCTTC.

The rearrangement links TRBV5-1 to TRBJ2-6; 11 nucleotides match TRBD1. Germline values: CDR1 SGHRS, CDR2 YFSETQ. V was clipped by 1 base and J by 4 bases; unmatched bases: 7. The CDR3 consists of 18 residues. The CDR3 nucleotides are TGCGCCAGCAGCTTGAGGACAGGGGGCTCGGGAGGGGCCAACGTCCTGACTTTC. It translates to CASSLRTGGSGGANVLTF.

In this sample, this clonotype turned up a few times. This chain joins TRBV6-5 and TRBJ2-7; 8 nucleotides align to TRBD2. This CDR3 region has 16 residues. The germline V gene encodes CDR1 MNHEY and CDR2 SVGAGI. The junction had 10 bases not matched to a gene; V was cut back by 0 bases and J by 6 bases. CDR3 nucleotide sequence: TGTGCCAGCAGTTACTCGCTCGGGAGGGCCTTTATCGAGCAGTACTTC. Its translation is CASSYSLGRAFIEQYF.

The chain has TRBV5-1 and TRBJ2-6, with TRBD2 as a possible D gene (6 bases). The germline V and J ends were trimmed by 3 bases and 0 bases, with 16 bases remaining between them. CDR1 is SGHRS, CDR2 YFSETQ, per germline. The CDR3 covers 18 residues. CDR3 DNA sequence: TGCGCCAGCAGCTGGGGACTTATAAAAGGCTCTGGGGCCAACGTCCTGACTTTC. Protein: CASSWGLIKGSGANVLTF.

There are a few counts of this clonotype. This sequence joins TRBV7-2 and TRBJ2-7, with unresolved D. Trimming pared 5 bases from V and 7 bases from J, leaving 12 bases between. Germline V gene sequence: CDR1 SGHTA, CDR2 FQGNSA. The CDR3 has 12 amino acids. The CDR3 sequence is CASSPEVGEQYF. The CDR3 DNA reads TGTGCCAGCAGCCCTGAAGTGGGTGAGCAGTACTTC.

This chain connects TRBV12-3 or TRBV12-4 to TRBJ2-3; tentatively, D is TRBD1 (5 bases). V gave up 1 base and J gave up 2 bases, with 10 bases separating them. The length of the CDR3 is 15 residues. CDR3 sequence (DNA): TGTGCCAGCAGTTTAGGCAGGGTTAACACAGATACGCAGTATTTT. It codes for CASSLGRVNTDTQYF.

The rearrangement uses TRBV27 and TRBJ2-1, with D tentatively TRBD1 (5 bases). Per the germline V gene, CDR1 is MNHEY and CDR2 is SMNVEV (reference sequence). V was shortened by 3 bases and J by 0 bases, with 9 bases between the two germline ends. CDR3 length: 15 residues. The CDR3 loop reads CASSLKGNSYNEQFF. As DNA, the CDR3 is TGTGCCAGCAGTTTGAAGGGGAACTCCTACAATGAGCAGTTCTTC.